This is a list of T cell receptor beta chains from one sample in a study of T cell responses to AZD1222 COVID-19 vaccine. Data came from immunoSEQ multiplex PCR; TCRdb stores just in-frame clones and leaves some out. The sample lists over 85,000 clones, around 86% seen once, with 5% in the top ten. Sequences were derived from peripheral blood, sampled on day 0 of AZD1222 vaccination. Receptors originate from an adult in good health. Each CDR3 is given with its conserved first and last residue. A D gene is named only where the DNA matches it firmly. Some rows mark clone size as missing; the rest say once, few, many or name a class of expanded clone.

>TRBV6-7|TRBJ1-6|-|-
CASSTLVDCRYNSPLHF
TGTGCCAGCAGTACCTTGGTAGATTGCCGTTATAATTCACCCCTCCACTTT
>TRBV5-5|TRBJ2-1|-|-
CASSLGTNSYNEQFF
TGTGCCAGCAGCTTGGGGACAAACTCCTACAATGAGCAGTTCTTC
>TRBV7-9|TRBJ1-3|-|-
CAIAPSGNTIYF
TGTGCCATCGCCCCCTCTGGAAACACCATATATTTT
>TRBV4-3|TRBJ1-6|-|-
CASSQGAGLGNSPLHF
TGCGCCAGCAGCCAAGGGGCGGGACTCGGGAATTCACCCCTCCACTTT
>TRBV29-1|TRBJ2-7|TRBD1|-
CSVGQGSYEQYF
TGCAGCGTCGGACAGGGGAGCTACGAGCAGTACTTC
>TRBV28|TRBJ2-5|-|-
CASTSPAGGFVPGNF
TGTGCCAGCACCTCGCCGGCAGGGGGGTTCGTTCCCGGAAACTTC
>TRBV7-8|TRBJ1-1|TRBD1|-
CASSPRTGGYTEAFF
TGTGCCAGCAGCCCGAGGACAGGGGGCTACACTGAAGCTTTCTTT
>TRBV2|TRBJ2-2|TRBD1|-
CASNRRDRGAGELFF
TGTGCCAGCAATAGGAGGGACAGGGGGGCCGGGGAGCTGTTTTTT
>TRBV27|TRBJ2-1|TRBD2|-
CASSPTSGVNNEQFF
TGTGCCAGCAGTCCTACTAGCGGGGTAAACAATGAGCAGTTCTTC
>TRBV28|TRBJ2-6|-|-
CASRPLDSSGANVLTF
TGTGCCAGCAGACCCTTAGACAGCTCTGGGGCCAACGTCCTGACTTTC
>TRBV28|TRBJ2-3|TRBD2|-
CASIAWREQDTQYF
TGTGCCAGCATCGCGTGGCGGGAGCAAGATACGCAGTATTTT
>TRBV4-2|TRBJ2-5|-|-
CASSQGQETQYF
TGTGCCAGCAGCCAAGGGCAAGAGACCCAGTACTTC
>TRBV6-6|TRBJ2-6|TRBD2|-
CASSPGLAGTGANVLTF
TGTGCCAGCAGTCCCGGACTAGCGGGGACTGGGGCCAACGTCCTGACTTTC
>TRBV12-3/TRBV12-4|TRBJ2-7|-|-
CASSFVYEQYF
TGTGCCAGCAGTTTCGTATACGAGCAGTACTTC
>TRBV3-1/TRBV3-2|TRBJ1-1|-|-
CASSTTANTEAFF
TGTGCCAGCAGCACGACAGCGAACACTGAAGCTTTCTTT
>TRBV19|TRBJ1-1|-|-
CATDGGLYTEAFF
TGTGCCACAGACGGGGGCCTTTACACTGAAGCTTTCTTT
>TRBV5-1|TRBJ1-4|TRBD1|once
CASSFSIPGGAGEKLFF
TGCGCCAGCAGCTTTTCAATCCCAGGGGGCGCCGGGGAAAAACTGTTTTTT
>TRBV9|TRBJ2-3|TRBD1|-
CASSVGKGTGDSNTQYF
TGTGCCAGCAGCGTAGGGAAGGGGACAGGGGATTCGAATACGCAGTATTTT
>TRBV5-1|TRBJ1-4|-|-
CASSLLPGSVATNEKLFF
TGCGCCAGCAGCTTGTTACCGGGCAGTGTTGCAACTAATGAAAAACTGTTTTTT
>TRBV5-1|TRBJ2-7|-|-
CASSLDLGRGQYF
TGCGCCAGCAGCTTGGACCTGGGACGAGGGCAGTACTTC
>TRBV9|TRBJ1-2|-|-
CASSPDLNYGYTF
TGTGCCAGCAGCCCGGATTTGAACTATGGCTACACCTTC